This TCR beta chain derives from a study of CD8+CD57+ T cells in acquired aplastic anemia. TCR beta VDJ and CDR3 profiles were obtained from a genomic DNA template. From the reads, TCRdb called clonotypes with MiXCR, one entry per CDR3 protein. The profile covers some 190,000 distinct CDR3 sequences, with 40% to 55% appearing a single time and approximately 2.9% taken by the ten largest. This CDR3 is 14 amino acids long. Trimming stripped 2 bases from V and 6 bases from J, with 12 bases between. CDR1 and CDR2 (germline): SGDLS, YYNGEE. This clonotype was counted many times. This rearrangement joins TRBV9 to TRBJ2-1; D is possibly TRBD2 (6 bases). The TCR sequence derives from a human donor in good health. Sequencing was performed on sorted CD4+, CD8+, or CD8+CD57+ T cells (not recorded which) from PBMCs. The CDR3 sequence: CASSVGGRGNEQFF. Here the CDR3 DNA reads TGTGCCAGCAGCGTGGGGGGTAGAGGCAATGAGCAGTTCTTC. Full variable domain (rest looked up from reference TRBV9 and TRBJ2-1): DSGVTQTPKHLITATGQRVTLRCSPRSGDLSVYWYQQSLDQGLQFLIQYYNGEERAKGNILERFSAQQFPDLHSELNLSSLELGDSALYFCASSVGGRGNEQFFGPGTRLTVL.